This T cell receptor beta chain came from a study of vaccination effects on CD4 cells after COVID-19. The wider study: Among convalescent patients, two provided samples 16 days and one week before vaccination.

Some clones are missing from TCRdb's copy, which holds only in-frame ones; the method was immunoSEQ multiplex PCR. The sample carries more than 20,000 clones, approximately 80% recorded once. The CDR3 runs to 14 residues. Trimming left V 1 base short and J 6 bases short, with 12 bases between. On this clone itself: The antigen is undetermined.

With the ViraFEST assay, the study expanded antigen-specific CD4+ T cells using viral peptide pools, then sequenced them. The culture ran for roughly ten days before CD4+ T cells were isolated. According to PCR results, the person was infected with SARS-CoV-2 between March and December 2020. This receptor was taken from a human donor who had a prior SARS-CoV-2 infection. Sequencing used CD4+ T cells from PBMCs cultured with HCoV-NL63 spike peptides, obtained before COVID-19 vaccination. The chain has TRBV5-3 and TRBJ2-3; the D gene is possibly TRBD2 (6 bases). TRBV5-3 is identified as an open reading frame with a role that is uncertain. CDR3 nucleotides: TGTGCCAGAAGCTTGTACGGGACTGCCGATACGCAGTATTTT. Its protein product is CARSLYGTADTQYF.